One TCR beta chain is described in this entry. No antigen is known for it. No much larger clone exists at a distance of one base, and base qualities are not known. Amplification of TCR beta CDR3 regions was carried out from RNA transcripts. The first round of RT-PCR for the TCR CDR3 was performed with the HTBI primer set and the Qiagen OneStep RT-PCR kit. Libraries were constructed in a second round of multiplex PCR, after which size selection and purification were carried out. The libraries were sequenced on an Illumina HiSeq2000 using paired-end 100 bp reads. On the study's bioinformatics: SOAPnuke was used to process the raw data, with reads discarded if the reads contained adapters or uncalled bases, had a mean Phred below 15, or lacked an exact constant-primer or identifier match. COPE v1.2.5 was used to merge high-quality paired reads, and clonotypes were defined as unique nucleotide sequences. MiTCR v1.1 was used to align the clonotypes against IMGT TRBV, TRBD and TRBJ reference segments. Analysis was restricted to V-J combinations with a frequency above 0.0001, which covered 99.2% of repertoires. A TCS score was defined as the ratio of F50 (clonal expansion) to E x V (chaos), with BLOSUM62-based TCRdist applied between CDR3 peptides within each V-J. Welch's t-statistics and random forest reduced some 510 V-J features to some 14, which were used in a naive Bayes classifier (R e1071). The raw public reads went through TCRdb reprocessing: fastp at Q25, MiXCR clone calling, in-frame beta chains kept. Rows with a matching CDR3 protein are joined into one entry that keeps the most common DNA and genes. The V and J calls were not made by the authors but by TCRdb's processing. The table for this sample lists about 560,000 distinct CDR3 sequences; around 17% of them were counted only once. More than 15% of the sample lies in the top ten.

The entry originates in a study of T cells in Graves' hyperthyroidism and ophthalmopathy (dated by TCRdb to 2018 to 2020). Concerning the study at large: Peripheral blood was collected at initial diagnosis, before any treatment. Thyroid tissue and blood T-cell repertoires from several Graves' hyperthyroidism patients were also compared in the study. The paper describes TCR Vbeta CDR3 sequencing of more than 120 peripheral blood samples, made up of fewer than 50 ophthalmopathy patients, 70 to 75 hyperthyroidism patients and some 17 progressor patients. The roughly 94 discovery patients were randomly split 7:3 into training and test sets. Once sampling was done, hyperthyroidism patients were given methimazole at a starting dose of 30 mg daily, whereas ophthalmopathy patients were given high-dose intravenous methylprednisolone. To identify TCR V-J signatures that set the groups apart, the researchers used a discovery cohort of about a hundred patients, made up of 43 with Graves' ophthalmopathy and 57 with stable Graves' hyperthyroidism. An independent validation cohort of under 20 hyperthyroidism patients and more than 15 patients who later progressed to ophthalmopathy tested prospective prediction of ophthalmopathy.

Overall study outcomes, separate from this receptor: Most expanded thyroid clonotypes (frequency above 0.001) were also detected in blood, a finding suggesting that blood repertoires may reflect thyroid immune responses. A 13 V-J signature model separated ophthalmopathy from stable hyperthyroidism, with roughly 88% sensitivity and 81.08% specificity in cross-validation and 80%/75% in testing. Sample size was not statistically predetermined, and blinding of investigators to group allocation was not performed. In validation, progression to ophthalmopathy was predicted by the model with almost 71% sensitivity and about 72% specificity, a median of approximately 7.1 months before onset.

CDR1 and CDR2, looked up from the germline V gene (reference sequence), are LNHDA and SQIVND. The CDR3 has 15 amino acids, counting the end cysteine and phenylalanine. Just CDR3 DNA is preserved here, 45 bases in frame from base 1. Trimming takes 6 bases from V and 10 bases from J, and the germline ends sit 22 bases apart. Graves' hyperthyroidism was defined as stable when no progression to ophthalmopathy occurred over 18 months of follow-up. The hyperthyroidism patients were between 18 and 65 years old and newly diagnosed, with a disease duration of less than 2 months. Patients with uncontrolled infections, other autoimmune diseases, pregnancy or lactation were excluded. Diagnoses relied on clinical symptoms, serum thyroxine and TRAb, thyroid ultrasound and orbital computed tomography. PBMCs were isolated from 10 ml of fresh peripheral blood by Ficoll-Paque density gradient centrifugation. Total RNA was extracted with Trizol reagent, and quality was checked on an Agilent 2100 Bioanalyzer.

Material for sequencing was blood. The receptor chain draws on TRBV19 and TRBJ2-1, with a weak D call of TRBD2 (5 bases match). The clonotype originates from a young woman with Graves' hyperthyroidism. Read as DNA, the sequence is TGTGCCAGTAGATTGGAGGACGGACGCTTCCGGGAGCAGTTCTTC. Its translation reads: CASRLEDGRFREQFF.